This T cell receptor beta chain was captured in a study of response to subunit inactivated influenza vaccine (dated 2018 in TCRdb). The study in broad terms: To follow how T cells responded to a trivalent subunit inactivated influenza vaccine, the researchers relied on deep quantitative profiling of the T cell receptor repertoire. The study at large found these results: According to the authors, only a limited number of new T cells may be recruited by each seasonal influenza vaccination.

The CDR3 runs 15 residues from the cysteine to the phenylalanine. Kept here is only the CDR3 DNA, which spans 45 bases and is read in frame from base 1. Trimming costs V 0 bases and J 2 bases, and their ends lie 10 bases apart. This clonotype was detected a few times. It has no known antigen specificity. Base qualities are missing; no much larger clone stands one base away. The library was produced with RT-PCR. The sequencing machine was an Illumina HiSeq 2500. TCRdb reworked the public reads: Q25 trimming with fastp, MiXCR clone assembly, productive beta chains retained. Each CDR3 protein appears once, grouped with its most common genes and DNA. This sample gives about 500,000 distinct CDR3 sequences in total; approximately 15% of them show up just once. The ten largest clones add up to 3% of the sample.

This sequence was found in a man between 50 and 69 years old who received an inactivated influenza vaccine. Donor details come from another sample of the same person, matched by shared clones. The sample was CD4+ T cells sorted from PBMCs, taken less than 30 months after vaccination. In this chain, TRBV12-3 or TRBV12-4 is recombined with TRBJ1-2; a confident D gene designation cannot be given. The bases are TGTGCCAGCAGTTTAGCACACCGAAGGAACTATGGCTACACCTTC. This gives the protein CASSLAHRRNYGYTF.